This T cell receptor beta chain appears in the sequencing data of a study of blood T cell repertoires in COVID-19 (TCRdb year 2020). Regarding the study in general: Collaborator samples came from the United States, Italy and Spain and covered acute and convalescent phases of COVID-19. The prospective study material was composed of cDNA or gDNA derived from T cells, B-cell-depleted T cells, or PBMCs. The dataset comprised deeply sampled blood TCRbeta repertoires from subjects exposed to, actively infected with, or recovered from COVID-19. A freely available public database, intended as a resource for researchers studying the immune response to SARS-CoV-2, is where the repertoires were released. Samples were obtained from the ongoing ImmuneRACE study (first 160 participants) and from over a thousand subjects provided by 6 global collaborators. Sample metadata almost always included a de-identified subject ID, COVID-19 status, age in years and sex. Where available, HLA class I and class II types were taken from metadata supplied by the sample provider and were not determined by assay-based typing. The research as a whole found: The quantity of clinical and demographic metadata differed by source and by participant and was supplied without curation.

TCRbeta CDR3 regions were amplified from genomic DNA by means of the immunoSEQ Assay, a bias-controlled multiplex PCR. The original methods were these. Nucleated cell counts per sample were estimated from amplification of reference gene primers within the assay. To quantify the absolute abundance of each unique TCRbeta CDR3 rearrangement, sequence reads were collapsed and filtered. For each sample, productive Simpson clonality was calculated as the square root of Simpson's diversity index over productive rearrangements. TCRdb took this table from immuneACCESS and kept in-frame rearrangements with V and J called. Such tables lack part of the clones; where checked against another copy, unresolved V genes explain under half of the gap, and the rest is unexplained. That table supplies the V and J calls and clone size; D and trimming were determined from the DNA. Recorded for this sample are about 120,000 clones; roughly four fifths of them occurred a single time. The ten largest clonotypes hold about 12% of the sample.

Collaborating institutions collected whole blood in K2EDTA tubes following their own protocols. For TCRbeta analysis, collaborators shipped samples in one of three forms: frozen whole blood, isolated PBMCs, or DNA extracted from either of those sample types. As concerns this clone: Its specific antigen is unknown. Base qualities were left out, and no much larger clone turns up one base away.

V loses 5 bases, J loses 2 bases, and the germline ends lie 12 bases apart. Taken from cysteine to phenylalanine, the CDR3 has 15 residues. The sequence is cut down to CDR3 DNA, 45 bases in frame from base 1. The germline V gene encodes CDR1 SEHNR and CDR2 FQNEAQ (reference sequence). Sequenced input: peripheral blood. This receptor was identified in a human donor in a cohort sampled during active COVID-19. The chain is made from TRBV7-9 and TRBJ1-4; the D gene lacks a confident call. Read as DNA, the sequence is TGTGCCAGCAGCCCCTGGGGAGGGACTAATGAAAAACTGTTTTTT. Protein translation: CASSPWGGTNEKLFF.